These 14 T cell receptor beta chains share one sample of origin, sequenced in a study of early T cells in non-severe SARS-CoV-2 infection (dated by TCRdb to about 2021). The library was made by 5' RACE. Reads for this sample came from a NextSeq 500. The public sequencing data were trimmed at Q25 with fastp and processed into clonotypes with MiXCR by TCRdb, which kept only in-frame beta chains. A single entry per CDR3 protein holds the most common genes and DNA from its merged rows. This sample gives 100,000 to 150,000 distinct CDR3 sequences in total; 15% of them show up just once. The ten largest clones add up to 20% to 25% of the sample. Input material: whole blood. These receptors were taken from an adult who was a healthcare worker with PCR-confirmed SARS-CoV-2 infection or an uninfected control (not recorded which).

This clonotype was detected a few times. The chain's CDR3 is CAIRLAGENTGELFF. The CDR3 DNA follows: TGTGCCATCCGACTAGCGGGGGAGAACACCGGGGAGCTGTTTTTT. The chain carries TRBV10-3 and TRBJ2-2; 12 nucleotides agree with TRBD2. Per the germline V gene, CDR1 is ENHRY and CDR2 is SYGVKD. This CDR3 is 15 amino acids long. The V segment lost 8 bases and the J segment 1 base; nucleotides outside the gene matches: 2.

The chain combines TRBV3-1 with TRBJ2-1, with a weak D call TRBD1 (6 bases). CDR3 length: 15 amino acids. Trimming cost V 4 bases and J 5 bases, with 15 bases left between them. Germline V CDR1 and CDR2: LGHDT, YNNKEL (reference sequence). The CDR3 DNA follows: TGTGCCAGCAGCCCCTGGACAGCAAGAAACAATGAGCAGTTCTTC. Protein sequence: CASSPWTARNNEQFF.

A few counts support this clonotype. The chain joins TRBV20-1 to TRBJ2-1, with 16 bases identical to TRBD2. Germline V gene lookup returns CDR1 DFQATT and CDR2 SNEGSKA (reference sequence). The J segment lost 0 bases and the V segment lost 6 bases, leaving 8 bases of the junction unmatched. The CDR3 runs to 18 residues. The CDR3 spells CSASGLAGGPSSYNEQFF. CDR3 in DNA: TGCAGTGCGTCGGGACTAGCGGGGGGGCCGAGCTCCTACAATGAGCAGTTCTTC.

In this sample, this clonotype turned up many times. J is TRBJ1-1 and V is TRBV29-1, with unresolved D. With 6 bases removed from V and 5 bases from J, the gap between germline ends came to 19 bases. This CDR3 comprises 14 residues. Germline lookup yields CDR1 SQVTM and CDR2 ANQGSEA. CDR3 in amino acids: CSVTRGPEGTEAFF. The CDR3 nucleotides read TGCAGCGTGACCCGCGGGCCAGAAGGGACTGAAGCTTTCTTT. Together with reference TRBV29-1 and TRBJ1-1, the CDR3 gives the full variable domain: SAVISQKPSRDICQRGTSLTIQCQVDSQVTMMFWYRQQPGQSLTLIATANQGSEATYESGFVIDKFPISRPNLTFSTLTVSNMSPEDSSIYLCSVTRGPEGTEAFFGQGTRLTVV.

This clonotype was seen repeatedly, ten times or more. The chain uses TRBV7-6 and TRBJ1-1; the D gene is possibly TRBD1 (6 bases). V lost 6 bases to trimming and J lost 3 bases, with 11 bases between them. CDR1 and CDR2 from the germline V gene are SGHVS and FNYEAQ. The CDR3 is 13 residues long. The CDR3 DNA follows: TGTGCCAGCAGGCAAAACAGGGACACTGAAGCTTTCTTT. Translated, it gives CASRQNRDTEAFF.

A few counts support this clonotype. This chain joins TRBV5-1 and TRBJ2-1; D may be TRBD1 (5 bases). V lost 1 base, J lost 7 bases, and 21 bases lay in between. Germline lookup yields CDR1 SGHRS and CDR2 YFSETQ. The CDR3 is 17 amino acids. The CDR3 coding sequence is TGCGCCAGCAGCTTGTGGCGGTTGGGCGAAGGGGTTAATGAGCAGTTCTTC. Amino acids: CASSLWRLGEGVNEQFF.

The V call is TRBV2, the J call TRBJ2-7; no clear D gene. The CDR3 sequence is 14 residues long. The V end lost 6 bases, the J end lost 4 bases, and 16 bases lay between the germline ends. The V gene's germline CDR1 is SNHLY and CDR2 FYNNEI. The CDR3 DNA is TGTGCCAGCAGCGGAGCTCTTCGTTTTTACGAGCAGTACTTC. Translated: CASSGALRFYEQYF.

This rearrangement joins TRBV7-3 to TRBJ2-2; D ambiguous. The germline V gene encodes CDR1 SGHTA and CDR2 FQGTGA. The CDR3 sequence is 14 residues long. Trimming took 4 bases from V and 1 from J, leaving 7 bases between them. The CDR3 region has the DNA TGTGCCAGCAGCTCTCAGGAGAACACCGGGGAGCTGTTTTTT. Translated, it gives CASSSQENTGELFF. The full variable domain, its missing parts supplied by reference TRBV7-3 and TRBJ2-2, is GAGVSQTPSNKVTEKGKYVELRCDPISGHTALYWYRQSLGQGPEFLIYFQGTGAADDSGLPNDRFFAVRPEGSVSTLKIQRTERGDSAVYLCASSSQENTGELFFGEGSRLTVL.

This rearrangement joins TRBV7-6 to TRBJ2-5, with 11 bases aligning to TRBD2. Germline CDR1 reads SGHVS; CDR2 reads FNYEAQ. Trimming cost V 2 bases and J 5 bases; bases outside gene matches: 10. The CDR3 sequence is 17 residues long. The DNA for the CDR3 is TGTGCCAGCAGCTTAAAGATTAGCGGGGGGGCCGAGGAGACCCAGTACTTC. Translated, it gives CASSLKISGGAEETQYF. Complete variable domain (other parts from reference TRBV7-6 and TRBJ2-5): GAGVSQSPRYKVTKRGQDVALRCDPISGHVSLYWYRQALGQGPEFLTYFNYEAQQDKSGLPNDRFSAERPEGSISTLTIQRTEQRDSAMYRCASSLKISGGAEETQYFGPGTRLLVL.

The rearrangement uses TRBV6-1 and TRBJ2-1, with D tentatively TRBD1 (5 bases). Germline V gene sequence: CDR1 MNHNS, CDR2 SASEGT. The CDR3 totals 12 residues. Trimming shortened V by 5 bases and J by 6 bases, and 8 bases separated the two germline ends. CDR3 protein: CASSSRVNEQFF. CDR3 coding DNA: TGTGCCAGCAGTTCCAGGGTCAATGAGCAGTTCTTC.

In this sample, this clonotype turned up a few times. The chain has TRBV20-1 and TRBJ1-3; 12 nucleotides line up with TRBD1. Germline CDR1 DFQATT, CDR2 SNEGSKA (reference sequence). V gave up 3 bases and J gave up 4 bases; unmatched junction bases: 10. This CDR3 has 17 residues. The DNA of the CDR3 is TGCAGTGCTAGGACCGGGACAGGGGGCGCCGAAGGAAACACCATATATTTT. Its protein product is CSARTGTGGAEGNTIYF.

On this clonotype itself: A read error is possible here, since a much larger clone lies one base away. The rearrangement uses TRBV29-1 and TRBJ1-1; no firm D call. V was cut by 4 bases and J by 3 bases, with 6 bases left in between. Germline V CDR1 and CDR2: SQVTM, ANQGSEA. The CDR3 has 11 amino acids. CDR3 nucleotide sequence: TGCAGCGTTGCTGGGGACACTGAAGCTTTCTTT. Its protein is CSVAGDTEAFF. The variable domain in full, with the rest retrieved from reference TRBV29-1 and TRBJ1-1, is SAVISQKPSRDICQRGTSLTIQCQVDSQVTMMFWYRQQPGQSLTLIATANQGSEATYESGFVIDKFPISRPNLTFSTLTVSNMSPEDSSIYLCSVAGDTEAFFGQGTRLTVV.

The chain uses TRBV29-1 and TRBJ2-5, with TRBD2 as a possible D gene (7 bases). The V and J ends lost 5 bases and 5 bases respectively, with 18 bases between them. The CDR3 is made up of 14 amino acids. Germline lookup yields CDR1 SQVTM and CDR2 ANQGSEA. CDR3 DNA: TGCAGCGTTAAGAGGGGGGGCCGTCCGGAGACCCAGTACTTC. Its translation: CSVKRGGRPETQYF. Full variable domain (remainder filled in from reference TRBV29-1 and TRBJ2-5): SAVISQKPSRDICQRGTSLTIQCQVDSQVTMMFWYRQQPGQSLTLIATANQGSEATYESGFVIDKFPISRPNLTFSTLTVSNMSPEDSSIYLCSVKRGGRPETQYFGPGTRLLVL.

The rearrangement uses TRBV20-1 and TRBJ1-1, with a possible D match to TRBD1 (6 bases). The CDR3 has 15 residues. The germline V and J ends were trimmed by 0 bases and 4 bases, with 15 bases remaining between them. From germline, CDR1 is DFQATT and CDR2 SNEGSKA (reference sequence). CDR3 sequence reads: CSARDIRGAGTEAFF. In nucleotides, the CDR3 is TGCAGTGCTAGAGATATTCGGGGGGCGGGCACTGAAGCTTTCTTT.